This TCR beta chain was captured by sequencing in a study of post-analysis software for immune sequencing data. A word on this clonotype: Its matching antigen is unknown.

Unique molecular identifiers were built into the TCR beta cDNA libraries. TCRdb re-derived calls from the PCR reads in MiXCR, one entry per CDR3 protein. The table shows 500,000 to 600,000 distinct CDR3 sequences, with around 40% occurring only once. Study-level findings and limits: Among multiple sclerosis patients, normalized Chao1 diversity was significantly below that of controls. Four or five TRBV segments were more frequent in patients than controls; TRBV5-6, TRBV5-1 and TRBV20-1 belonged to this group.

Germline values: CDR1 LGHDT, CDR2 YNNKEL (reference sequence). CDR3 length equals 17 residues. With 4 bases removed from V and 0 bases from J, the gap between germline ends came to 16 bases. The sequence was collected from a girl between 5 and 17 years old with multiple sclerosis. What was sequenced was blood. The chain joins TRBV3-1 to TRBJ2-1; weak D call: TRBD2 (5 bases). The CDR3 spells CASSPRADYSSYNEQFF. The CDR3 coding sequence is TGTGCCAGCAGCCCCCGGGCAGACTATTCCTCCTACAATGAGCAGTTCTTC.